One T cell receptor (beta chain) is described in this entry. The sample belongs to a study of blood T cell repertoires in COVID-19. Study-wide background: Donors in the United States, Italy and Spain gave samples during acute or convalescent COVID-19.

In the source study's methods: Amplification of reference gene primers was used by the study to estimate nucleated cell counts. The repertoire was sequenced with immunoSEQ multiplex PCR; TCRdb's copy has only in-frame clones and lacks some. For V, J and clone size, that table is used; D and trimming come from the DNA. The sample has around 160,000 clones, approximately 80% seen once. The sequence was obtained from a man between 60 and 70 years old with active or convalescent COVID-19. Material: peripheral blood.

The CDR3 protein is CASSFRITGGQPQHF. The CDR3 DNA reads as TGTGCCAGCAGCTTTCGTATAACAGGGGGACAGCCCCAGCATTTT. The chain joins TRBV5-5 to TRBJ1-5; TRBD1 agrees at 8 bases. This CDR3 region has 15 residues. CDR1 and CDR2 (germline): SGHKS, YYEKEE (reference sequence). The V and J ends lost 2 bases and 7 bases, in that order; junction bases with no gene match: 8. Full variable domain (missing parts from reference TRBV5-5 and TRBJ1-5): DAGVTQSPTHLIKTRGQQVTLRCSPISGHKSVSWYQQVLGQGPQFIFQYYEKEERGRGNFPDRFSARQFPNYSSELNVNALLLGDSALYLCASSFRITGGQPQHFGDGTRLSIL.